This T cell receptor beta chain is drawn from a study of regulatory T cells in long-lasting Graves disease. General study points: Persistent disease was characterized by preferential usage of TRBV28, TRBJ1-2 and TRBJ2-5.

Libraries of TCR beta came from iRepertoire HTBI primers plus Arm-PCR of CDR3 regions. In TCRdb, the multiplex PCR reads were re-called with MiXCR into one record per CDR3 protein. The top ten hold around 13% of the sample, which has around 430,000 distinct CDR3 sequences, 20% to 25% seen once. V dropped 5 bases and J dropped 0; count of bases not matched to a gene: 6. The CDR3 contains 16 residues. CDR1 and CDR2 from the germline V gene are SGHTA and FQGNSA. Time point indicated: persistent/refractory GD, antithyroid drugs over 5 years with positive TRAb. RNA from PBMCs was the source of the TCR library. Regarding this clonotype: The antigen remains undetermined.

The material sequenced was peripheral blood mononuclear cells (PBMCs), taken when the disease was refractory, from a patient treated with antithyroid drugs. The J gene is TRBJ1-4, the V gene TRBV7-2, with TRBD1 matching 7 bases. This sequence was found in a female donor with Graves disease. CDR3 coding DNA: TGTACCAGCAGCGGCCCTGGGACAGCAACTAATGAAAAACTGTTTTTT. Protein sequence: CTSSGPGTATNEKLFF.